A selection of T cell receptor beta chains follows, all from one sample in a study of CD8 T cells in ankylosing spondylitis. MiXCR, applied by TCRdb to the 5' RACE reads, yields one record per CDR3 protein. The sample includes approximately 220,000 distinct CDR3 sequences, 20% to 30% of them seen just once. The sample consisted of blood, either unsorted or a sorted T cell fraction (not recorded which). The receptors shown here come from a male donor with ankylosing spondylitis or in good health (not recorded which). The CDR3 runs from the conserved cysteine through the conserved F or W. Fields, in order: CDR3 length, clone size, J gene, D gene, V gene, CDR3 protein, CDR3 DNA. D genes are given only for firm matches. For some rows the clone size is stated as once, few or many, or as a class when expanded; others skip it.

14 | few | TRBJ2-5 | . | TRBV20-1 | CSASILTGKETQYF | TGCAGTGCCTCAATACTGACAGGCAAAGAGACCCAGTACTTC
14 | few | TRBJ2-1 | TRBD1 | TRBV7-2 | CASGQGRSYNEQFF | TGTGCCAGCGGACAGGGTCGTTCCTACAATGAGCAGTTCTTC
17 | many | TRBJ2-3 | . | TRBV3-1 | CASSQVPGPVPPDTQYF | TGTGCCAGCAGCCAAGTACCTGGCCCAGTGCCACCAGATACGCAGTATTTT
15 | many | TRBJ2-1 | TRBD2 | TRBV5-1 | CASSQAGESEAEQFF | TGCGCCAGCAGCCAAGCGGGAGAATCTGAGGCTGAGCAGTTCTTC
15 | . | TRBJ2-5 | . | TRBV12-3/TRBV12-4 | CASSPGQSPGETQYF | TGTGCCAGCAGCCCCGGACAGTCCCCCGGCGAGACCCAGTACTTC
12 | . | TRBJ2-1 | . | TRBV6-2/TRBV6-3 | CASSYFGNEQFF | .
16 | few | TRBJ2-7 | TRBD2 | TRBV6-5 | CASSYTSSGRSGEQYF | TGTGCCAGCAGTTACACCTCTAGCGGGAGAAGTGGCGAGCAGTACTTC
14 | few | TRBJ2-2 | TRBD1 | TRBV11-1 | CASRHRTGFGELFF | TGTGCCAGCAGACATAGGACAGGGTTCGGGGAGCTGTTTTTT
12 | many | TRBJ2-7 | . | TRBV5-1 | CASKDGSYEQYF | TGCGCCAGCAAGGACGGATCCTACGAGCAGTACTTC
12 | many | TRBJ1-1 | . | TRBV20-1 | CSARTRVPEAFF | TGCAGTGCTAGGACCAGGGTCCCTGAAGCTTTCTTT
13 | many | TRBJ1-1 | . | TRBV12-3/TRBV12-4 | CASSLLVNTEAFF | TGTGCCAGCAGTCTACTGGTGAACACTGAAGCTTTCTTT
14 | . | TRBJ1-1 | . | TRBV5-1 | CASSLDIRGTEAFF | TGCGCCAGCAGCTTGGACATTCGGGGGACTGAAGCTTTCTTT
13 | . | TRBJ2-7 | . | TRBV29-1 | CSVLPGDTYEQYF | TGCAGCGTTCTTCCAGGGGATACCTACGAGCAGTACTTC
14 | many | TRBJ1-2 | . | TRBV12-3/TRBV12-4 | CASSLGGANYGYTF | TGTGCCAGCAGTTTAGGGGGAGCTAACTATGGCTACACCTTC
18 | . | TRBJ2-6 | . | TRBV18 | CASSPLPDIHSGANVLTF | TGTGCCAGCTCACCTCTACCGGACATTCACTCTGGGGCCAACGTCCTGACTTTC
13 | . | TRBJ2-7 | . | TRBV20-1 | CSASEGAQYEQYF | TGCAGTGCTAGTGAAGGGGCACAGTACGAGCAGTACTTC
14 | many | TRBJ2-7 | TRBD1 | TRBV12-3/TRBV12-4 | CASSLDRGSHEQYF | TGTGCCAGCAGTTTGGACAGGGGTTCCCACGAGCAGTACTTC
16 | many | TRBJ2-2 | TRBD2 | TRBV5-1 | CASSWSGGSNTGELFF | TGCGCCAGCAGCTGGTCGGGGGGGTCGAACACCGGGGAGCTGTTTTTT
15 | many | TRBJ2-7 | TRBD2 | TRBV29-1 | CSVEGEGLAGYEQYF | TGCAGCGTTGAAGGGGAGGGACTAGCGGGTTACGAGCAGTACTTC
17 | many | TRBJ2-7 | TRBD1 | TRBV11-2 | CASSLGSGGQVTYEQYF | TGTGCCAGCAGCTTAGGTTCAGGAGGACAGGTAACCTACGAGCAGTACTTC
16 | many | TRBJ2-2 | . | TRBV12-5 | CASGLWVGGYTGELFF | TGTGCTAGTGGTTTGTGGGTAGGTGGATACACCGGGGAGCTGTTTTTT
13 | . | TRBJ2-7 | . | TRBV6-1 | CASRFSSSYEQYF | TGTGCCAGTAGATTCAGCTCCTCCTACGAGCAGTACTTC
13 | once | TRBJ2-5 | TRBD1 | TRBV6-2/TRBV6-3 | CASRQGIQETQYF | TGTGCCAGCAGACAGGGGATTCAAGAGACCCAGTACTTC
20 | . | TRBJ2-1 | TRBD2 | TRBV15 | CATSGDRTSGRGTIPYEQFF | TGTGCCACCAGCGGAGACAGGACTAGCGGGAGAGGAACCATCCCGTATGAGCAGTTCTTC
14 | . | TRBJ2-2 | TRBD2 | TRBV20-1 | CSARSGANTGELFF | TGCAGTGCTAGAAGCGGGGCGAACACCGGGGAGCTGTTTTTT
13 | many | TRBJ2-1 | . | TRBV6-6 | CASSALPYNEQFF | TGTGCCAGCAGCGCACTACCGTACAATGAGCAGTTCTTC
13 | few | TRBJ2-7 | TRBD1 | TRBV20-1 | CSARGQGENEQYF | TGCAGTGCTAGAGGACAGGGCGAAAACGAGCAGTACTTC
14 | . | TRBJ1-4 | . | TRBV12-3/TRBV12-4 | CASSWTDSNEKLFF | TGTGCCAGCAGCTGGACAGACTCTAATGAAAAACTGTTTTTT
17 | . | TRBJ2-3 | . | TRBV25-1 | CASKSRQGREGSDTQYF | TGTGCCAGCAAATCAAGGCAGGGCCGCGAAGGATCAGATACGCAGTATTTT